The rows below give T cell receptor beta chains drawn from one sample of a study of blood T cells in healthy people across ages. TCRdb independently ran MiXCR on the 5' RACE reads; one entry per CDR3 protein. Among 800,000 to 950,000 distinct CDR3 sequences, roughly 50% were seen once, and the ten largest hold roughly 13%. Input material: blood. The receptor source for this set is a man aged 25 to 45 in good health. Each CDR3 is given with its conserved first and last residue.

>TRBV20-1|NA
CSARDPTRGRETQYF
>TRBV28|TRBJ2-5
CASNLLGTYQETQYF
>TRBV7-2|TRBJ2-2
CASSSRGQGRFTGELFF
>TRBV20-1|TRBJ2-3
CSARTGTDTQYF
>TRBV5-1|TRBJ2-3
CAGSSGGRGSDTQYF
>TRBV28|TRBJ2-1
CASSTPQRYNEQFF
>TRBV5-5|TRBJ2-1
CASSLAGGRKEQFF
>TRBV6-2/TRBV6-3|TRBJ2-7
CASSLEKDSVTYEQYF
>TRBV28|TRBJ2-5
CASSALALQETQYF
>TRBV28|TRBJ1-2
CATDSPSGYGYTF
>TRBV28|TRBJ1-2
CASSVRGRANYGYTF
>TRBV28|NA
CASNGGTSGGWETQYF
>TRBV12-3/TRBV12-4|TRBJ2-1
CASSFGTGSSYNEQFF
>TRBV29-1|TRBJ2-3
CSVEYGHTDTQYF
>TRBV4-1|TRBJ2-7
CASSSGLLDSYEQYF
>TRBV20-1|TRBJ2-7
CSASRGPGSSYEQYF
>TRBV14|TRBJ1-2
CASSPLSRSYGYTF
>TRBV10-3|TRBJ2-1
CAINSGSSYNEQFF
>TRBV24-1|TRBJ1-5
CATSSGAGNQPQHF
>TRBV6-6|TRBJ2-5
CASSYLAGGLKETQYF
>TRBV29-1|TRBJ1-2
CSVMTAAGDYGYTF
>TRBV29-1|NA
CSVKLDSVRDYEQYF
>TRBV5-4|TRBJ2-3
CASSPRTDSKDTQYF
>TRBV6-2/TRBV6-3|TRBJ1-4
CAGRDTGNEKLFF
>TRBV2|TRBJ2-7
CASTSPEDSDGEQYF
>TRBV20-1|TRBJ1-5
CSASGDRGSNQPQHF
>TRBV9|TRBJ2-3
CASSVGSVSTDTQYF
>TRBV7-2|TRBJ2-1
CASSLGPQNNEQFF
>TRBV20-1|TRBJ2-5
CSARDFLSGSQETQYF
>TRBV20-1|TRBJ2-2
CSVPGQSTGELFF
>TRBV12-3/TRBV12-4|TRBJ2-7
CASSPYPGNNEQYF
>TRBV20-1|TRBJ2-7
CSASEMGPLDEQYF
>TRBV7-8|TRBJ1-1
CASSEEGSMNTEAFF